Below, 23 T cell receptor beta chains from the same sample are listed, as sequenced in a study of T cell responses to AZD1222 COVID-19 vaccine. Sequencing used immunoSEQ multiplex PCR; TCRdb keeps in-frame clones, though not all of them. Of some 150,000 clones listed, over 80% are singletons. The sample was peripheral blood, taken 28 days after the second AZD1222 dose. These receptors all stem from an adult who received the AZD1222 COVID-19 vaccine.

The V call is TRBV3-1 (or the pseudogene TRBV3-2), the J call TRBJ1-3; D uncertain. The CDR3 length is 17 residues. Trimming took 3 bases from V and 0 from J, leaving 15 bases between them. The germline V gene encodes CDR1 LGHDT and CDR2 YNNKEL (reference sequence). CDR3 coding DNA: TGTGCCAGCAGCCAGGAGCTAAGCTTCAACTCTGGAAACACCATATATTTT. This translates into CASSQELSFNSGNTIYF.

The CDR3 region is CASSERVPQDTQYF. Here the CDR3 DNA reads TGTGCCAGCAGTGAAAGGGTACCGCAAGATACGCAGTATTTT. This chain links TRBV6-1 with TRBJ2-3, with D unclear. From germline, CDR1 is MNHNS and CDR2 SASEGT. This CDR3 has 14 amino acids. V was cut by 2 bases and J by 5 bases, with 11 bases left in between.

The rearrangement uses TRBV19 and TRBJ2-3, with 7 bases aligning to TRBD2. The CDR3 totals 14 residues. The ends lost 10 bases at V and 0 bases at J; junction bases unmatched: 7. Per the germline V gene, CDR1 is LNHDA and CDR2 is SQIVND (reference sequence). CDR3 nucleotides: TGTGCCATCGGAACTAGCGCTAGCACAGATACGCAGTATTTT. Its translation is CAIGTSASTDTQYF. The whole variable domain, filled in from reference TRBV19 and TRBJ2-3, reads DGGITQSPKYLFRKEGQNVTLSCEQNLNHDAMYWYRQDPGQGLRLIYYSQIVNDFQKGDIAEGYSVSREKKESFPLTVTSAQKNPTAFYLCAIGTSASTDTQYFGPGTRLTVL.

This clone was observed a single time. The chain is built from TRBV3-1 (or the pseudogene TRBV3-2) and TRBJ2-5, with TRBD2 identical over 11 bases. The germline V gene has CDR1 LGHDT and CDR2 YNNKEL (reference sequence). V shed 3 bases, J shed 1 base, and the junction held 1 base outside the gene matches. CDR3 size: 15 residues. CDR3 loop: CASSQGTSGQETQYF. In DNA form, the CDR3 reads TGTGCCAGCAGCCAGGGGACTAGCGGCCAAGAGACCCAGTACTTC.

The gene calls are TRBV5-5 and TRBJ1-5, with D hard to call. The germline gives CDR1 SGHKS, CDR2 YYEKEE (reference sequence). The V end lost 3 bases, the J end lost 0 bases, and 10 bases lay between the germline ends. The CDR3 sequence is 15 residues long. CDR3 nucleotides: TGTGCCAGCAGCTCAACAGTTTATAGCAATCAGCCCCAGCATTTT. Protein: CASSSTVYSNQPQHF.

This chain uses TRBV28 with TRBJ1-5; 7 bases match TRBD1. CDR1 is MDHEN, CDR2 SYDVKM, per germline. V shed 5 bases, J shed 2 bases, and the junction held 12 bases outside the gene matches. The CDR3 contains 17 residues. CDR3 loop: CASSTRSKGAGNQPQHF. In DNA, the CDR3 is TGTGCCAGCAGTACCCGCTCGAAGGGGGCTGGCAATCAGCCCCAGCATTTT. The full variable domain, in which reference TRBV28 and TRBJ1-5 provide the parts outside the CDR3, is DVKVTQSSRYLVKRTGEKVFLECVQDMDHENMFWYRQDPGLGLRLIYFSYDVKMKEKGDIPEGYSVSREKKERFSLILESASTNQTSMYLCASSTRSKGAGNQPQHFGDGTRLSIL.

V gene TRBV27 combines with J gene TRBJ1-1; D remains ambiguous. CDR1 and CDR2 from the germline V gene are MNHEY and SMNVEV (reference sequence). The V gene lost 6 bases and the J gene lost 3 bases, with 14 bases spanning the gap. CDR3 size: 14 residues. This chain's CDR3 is CASRTNQWHTEAFF. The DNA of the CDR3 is TGTGCCAGCAGGACAAATCAGTGGCACACTGAAGCTTTCTTT.

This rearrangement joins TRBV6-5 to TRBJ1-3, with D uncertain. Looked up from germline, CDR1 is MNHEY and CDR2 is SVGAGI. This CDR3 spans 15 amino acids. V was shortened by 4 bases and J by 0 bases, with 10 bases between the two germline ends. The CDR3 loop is CASSSGFISGNTIYF. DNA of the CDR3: TGTGCCAGCAGTTCGGGTTTTATCTCTGGAAACACCATATATTTT.

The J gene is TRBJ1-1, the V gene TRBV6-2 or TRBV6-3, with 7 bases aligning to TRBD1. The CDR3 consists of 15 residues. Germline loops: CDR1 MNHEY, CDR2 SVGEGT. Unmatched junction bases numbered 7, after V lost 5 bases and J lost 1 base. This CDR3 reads CASSPGQVGNTEAFF. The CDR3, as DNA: TGTGCCAGCAGTCCCGGACAGGTTGGGAACACTGAAGCTTTCTTT.

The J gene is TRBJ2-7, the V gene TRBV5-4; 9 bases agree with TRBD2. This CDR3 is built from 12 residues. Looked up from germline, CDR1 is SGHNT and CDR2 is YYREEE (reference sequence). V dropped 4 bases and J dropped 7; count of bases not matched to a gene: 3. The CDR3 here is CASSVLAGEQYF. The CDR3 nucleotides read TGTGCCAGCAGCGTTCTAGCGGGGGAGCAGTACTTC. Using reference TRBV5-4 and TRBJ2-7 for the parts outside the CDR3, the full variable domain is ETGVTQSPTHLIKTRGQQVTLRCSSQSGHNTVSWYQQALGQGPQFIFQYYREEENGRGNFPPRFSGLQFPNYSSELNVNALELDDSALYLCASSVLAGEQYFGPGTRLTVT.

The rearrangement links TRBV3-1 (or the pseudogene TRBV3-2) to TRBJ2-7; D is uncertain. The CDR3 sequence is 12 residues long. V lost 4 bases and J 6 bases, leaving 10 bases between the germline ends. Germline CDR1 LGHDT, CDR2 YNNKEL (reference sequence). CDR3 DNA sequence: TGTGCCAGCAGCCTCAGTCCAATCGAGCAGTACTTC. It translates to CASSLSPIEQYF.

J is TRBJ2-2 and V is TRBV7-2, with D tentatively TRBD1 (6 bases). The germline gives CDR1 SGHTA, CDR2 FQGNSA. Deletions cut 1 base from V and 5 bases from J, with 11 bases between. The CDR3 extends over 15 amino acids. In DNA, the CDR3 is TGTGCCAGCAGCTTAGTAACAGGGTTAACCGGGGAGCTGTTTTTT. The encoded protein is CASSLVTGLTGELFF.

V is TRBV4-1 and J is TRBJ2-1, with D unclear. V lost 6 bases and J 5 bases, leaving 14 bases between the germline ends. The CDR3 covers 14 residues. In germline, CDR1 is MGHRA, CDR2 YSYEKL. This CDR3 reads CASSPFDSNNEQFF. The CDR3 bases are TGCGCCAGCAGTCCGTTCGACTCAAACAATGAGCAGTTCTTC.

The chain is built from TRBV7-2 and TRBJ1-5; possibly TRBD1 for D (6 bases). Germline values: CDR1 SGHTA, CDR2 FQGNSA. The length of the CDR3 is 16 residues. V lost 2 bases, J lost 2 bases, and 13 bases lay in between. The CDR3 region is CASSLSRGGGNQPQHF. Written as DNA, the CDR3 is TGTGCCAGCAGCTTAAGCAGGGGAGGTGGCAATCAGCCCCAGCATTTT.

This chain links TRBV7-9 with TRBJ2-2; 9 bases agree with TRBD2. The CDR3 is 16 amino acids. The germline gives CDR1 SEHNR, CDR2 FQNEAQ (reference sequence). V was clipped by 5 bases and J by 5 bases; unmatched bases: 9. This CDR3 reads CASSPRVAGATGELFF. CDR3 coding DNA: TGTGCCAGCAGCCCCCGGGTAGCGGGAGCTACCGGGGAGCTGTTTTTT.

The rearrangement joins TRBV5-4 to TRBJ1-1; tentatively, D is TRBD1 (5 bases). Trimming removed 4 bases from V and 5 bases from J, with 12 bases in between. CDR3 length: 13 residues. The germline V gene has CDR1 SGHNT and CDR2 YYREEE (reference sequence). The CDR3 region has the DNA TGTGCCAGCAGCCGGGGGATAGTAACTGAAGCTTTCTTT. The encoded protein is CASSRGIVTEAFF.

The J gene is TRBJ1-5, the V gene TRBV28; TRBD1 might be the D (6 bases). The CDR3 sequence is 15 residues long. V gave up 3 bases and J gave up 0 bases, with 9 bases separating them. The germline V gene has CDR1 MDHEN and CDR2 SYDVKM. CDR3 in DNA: TGTGCCAGCAGTTTCGGGGACATTAGCAATCAGCCCCAGCATTTT. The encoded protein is CASSFGDISNQPQHF.

The CDR3 is CASSSPGQGRGEQYF. For the CDR3, the DNA is TGTGCCAGTAGCTCACCGGGACAGGGGCGAGGCGAGCAGTACTTC. The J gene is TRBJ2-7, the V gene TRBV19; TRBD1 aligns across 10 bases. The junction had 11 bases not matched to a gene; V was cut back by 6 bases and J by 6 bases. Germline values: CDR1 LNHDA, CDR2 SQIVND (reference sequence). CDR3 length: 15 amino acids.

CDR3 residues: CASSVVVSRSGANVLTF. The CDR3 nucleotides are TGTGCCAGCAGCGTAGTTGTCAGCCGCTCTGGGGCCAACGTCCTGACTTTC. V is TRBV9 and J is TRBJ2-6; no reliable D call. Germline V lookup: CDR1 SGDLS, CDR2 YYNGEE. The CDR3 is made up of 17 amino acids. V lost 0 bases to trimming and J lost 0 bases, with 10 bases between them.

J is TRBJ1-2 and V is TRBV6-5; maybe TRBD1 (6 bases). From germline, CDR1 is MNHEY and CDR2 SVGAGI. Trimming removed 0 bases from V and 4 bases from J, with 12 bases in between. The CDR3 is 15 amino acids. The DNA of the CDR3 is TGTGCCAGCAGTTACTCAGGCAGGGGAGGCTATGGCTACACCTTC. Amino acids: CASSYSGRGGYGYTF.

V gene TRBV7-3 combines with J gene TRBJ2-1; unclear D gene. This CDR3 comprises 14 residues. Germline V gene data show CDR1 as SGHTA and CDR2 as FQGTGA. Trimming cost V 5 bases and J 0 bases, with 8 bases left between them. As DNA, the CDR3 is TGTGCCAGCAGCCCATCCAGCTCCTACAATGAGCAGTTCTTC. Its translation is CASSPSSSYNEQFF.

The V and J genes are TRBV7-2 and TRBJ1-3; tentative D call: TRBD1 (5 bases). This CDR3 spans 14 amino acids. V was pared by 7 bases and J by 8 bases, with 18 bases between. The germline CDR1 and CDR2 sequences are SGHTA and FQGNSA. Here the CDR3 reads CASNLRGVSDTIYF. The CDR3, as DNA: TGTGCCAGCAATCTAAGAGGGGTGTCGGACACCATATATTTT.

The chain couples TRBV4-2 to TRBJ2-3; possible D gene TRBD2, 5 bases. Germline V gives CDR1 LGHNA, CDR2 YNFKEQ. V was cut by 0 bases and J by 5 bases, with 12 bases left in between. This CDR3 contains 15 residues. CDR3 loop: CASSQEGLARDTQYF. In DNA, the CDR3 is TGTGCCAGCAGCCAAGAAGGGCTAGCCAGAGATACGCAGTATTTT.